Below, 30 T cell receptor beta chains from the same sample are listed, as sequenced in a study of blood T cell repertoires in COVID-19. Generated by immunoSEQ multiplex PCR, the TCRdb table keeps only in-frame clones and is missing some. The table has 180,000 or so clones, 80% seen once. Material: PBMCs or T cells enriched from blood (not recorded which). The origin of the receptors is a man in his sixties who had been exposed to COVID-19.

The chain has TRBV7-8 and TRBJ1-5; D may be TRBD1 (5 bases). Trimming removed 5 bases from V and 0 bases from J, with 14 bases in between. Germline loops: CDR1 SGHVS, CDR2 FQNEAQ. The CDR3 spans 16 residues. The DNA for the CDR3 is TGTGCCAGCAGCGCCCGAAGGACAAATAGCAATCAGCCCCAGCATTTT. Its protein product is CASSARRTNSNQPQHF.

This clone turned up a few times. The gene calls are TRBV5-1 and TRBJ2-5; perhaps TRBD2 as D (5 bases). V lost 0 bases to trimming and J lost 8 bases, with 14 bases between them. Per the germline V gene, CDR1 is SGHRS and CDR2 is YFSETQ. The CDR3 sequence is 14 residues long. The CDR3 sequence: CASSLESASGTQYF. The DNA for the CDR3 is TGCGCCAGCAGCTTGGAATCGGCCAGCGGTACCCAGTACTTC.

CDR3 amino acids: CASSMGGARNTEAFF. In nucleotides, the CDR3 is TGTGCCAGTAGTATGGGGGGGGCGCGGAACACTGAAGCTTTCTTT. The chain has TRBV19 and TRBJ1-1, with D possibly matching TRBD1 (6 bases). This CDR3 comprises 15 residues. CDR1 and CDR2 from the germline V gene are LNHDA and SQIVND (reference sequence). The V end lost 3 bases, the J end lost 1 base, and 12 bases lay between the germline ends.

This clone has just one count. This chain connects TRBV3-1 (or the pseudogene TRBV3-2) to TRBJ2-4; D uncertain. The CDR3 runs to 14 residues. Germline assignment: CDR1 LGHDT and CDR2 YNNKEL (reference sequence). Trimming removed 0 bases at V and 7 bases at J, with 10 bases between. CDR3 residues: CASSQEPIRNIQYF. The CDR3 DNA reads TGTGCCAGCAGCCAAGAGCCGATCCGGAACATTCAGTACTTC.

The V call is TRBV7-9, the J call TRBJ1-2; D ambiguous. V was cut by 1 base and J by 4 bases, with 4 bases left in between. The CDR3 contains 12 residues. The germline CDR1 and CDR2 sequences are SEHNR and FQNEAQ (reference sequence). The CDR3 sequence: CASSLVSYGYTF. The CDR3 nucleotides read TGTGCCAGCAGCTTAGTCAGCTATGGCTACACCTTC.

In regard to this clone: The DNA is left out, because the CDR3 cannot be placed on it with certainty; the CDR3 is given as TCRdb lists it. The genes are TRBV28 and TRBJ2-5; TRBD1, the D gene given by the table, was not confirmed from the DNA. Germline CDR1 is MDHEN and CDR2 is SYDVKM. The CDR3 spans 15 amino acids, including both terminal residues. CDR3 residues: CASSSSGQGGETQYF.

A few counts support this clone. The chain couples TRBV15 to TRBJ1-5, with D possibly matching TRBD1 (5 bases). Per the germline V gene, CDR1 is LNHNV and CDR2 is YYDKDF (reference sequence). V was trimmed by 4 bases and J by 11 bases, leaving 18 bases between them. This CDR3 comprises 14 residues. For the CDR3, the DNA is TGTGCCACCAGCACCAGACAGTCCTCACGGGCCCAGCATTTT. As protein: CATSTRQSSRAQHF.

This clone was counted between two and nine times. The gene calls are TRBV28 and TRBJ2-2, with D perhaps matching TRBD2 (5 bases). Trimming took 5 bases from V and 5 from J, leaving 9 bases between them. The CDR3 totals 13 residues. Germline CDR1 is MDHEN and CDR2 is SYDVKM. The CDR3, as DNA: TGTGCCAGCAGTGGGCCGGGAACCGGGGAGCTGTTTTTT. It yields the protein CASSGPGTGELFF.

V gene TRBV18 combines with J gene TRBJ2-2, with TRBD2 identical over 12 bases. Unmatched junction bases numbered 8, after V lost 6 bases and J lost 0 bases. The germline CDR1 and CDR2 sequences are KGHSH and LQKENI. CDR3 size: 18 residues. This chain's CDR3 is CASSRPGLAGPNTGELFF. The CDR3 nucleotides are TGTGCCAGCTCCCGTCCGGGACTAGCGGGCCCGAACACCGGGGAGCTGTTTTTT.

The rearrangement joins TRBV5-4 to TRBJ2-2, with 8 nucleotides matching TRBD1. This CDR3 is 15 amino acids long. Trimming took 4 bases from V and 1 from J; bases not matched to a gene: 3. From germline, CDR1 is SGHNT and CDR2 YYREEE (reference sequence). The CDR3, as DNA: TGTGCCAGCAGCCCGGGACAGGTGAACACCGGGGAGCTGTTTTTT. It codes for CASSPGQVNTGELFF.

This clone was observed a few times. The chain recombines TRBV11-2 with TRBJ1-1; D remains unclear. This CDR3 has 14 residues. Trimming cost V 4 bases and J 9 bases, with 18 bases left between them. Germline CDR1 is SGHAT and CDR2 is FQNNGV. Written as DNA, the CDR3 is TGTGCCAGCAGCTCCCCCTCGGCGCGAGGGCAAGCTTTCTTT. It encodes CASSSPSARGQAFF.

The chain recombines TRBV12-3 or TRBV12-4 with TRBJ1-1; D possibly corresponds to TRBD1 (6 bases). V dropped 4 bases and J dropped 1 base, with 7 bases sitting between them. The CDR3 contains 13 residues. CDR3 loop: CASSWDTNTEAFF. The CDR3 DNA reads TGTGCCAGCAGTTGGGACACGAACACTGAAGCTTTCTTT.

The chain has TRBV6-5 and TRBJ2-7; no definite D call. V was pared by 0 bases and J by 7 bases, with 13 bases between. The CDR3 runs 14 residues. The germline V gene encodes CDR1 MNHEY and CDR2 SVGAGI. CDR3 sequence (DNA): TGTGCCAGCAGTTACTCCCCAGGTGTCGGTGAGCAGTACTTC. Its protein is CASSYSPGVGEQYF.

This rearrangement joins TRBV25-1 to TRBJ2-2, with D perhaps TRBD1 (5 bases). V lost 6 bases, J lost 5 bases, and 10 bases lay in between. Germline V gene data show CDR1 as MGHDK and CDR2 as SYGVNS. The CDR3 has 13 residues. CDR3 loop: CASSAGLTGELFF. As DNA, the CDR3 is TGTGCCAGCAGCGCAGGGTTGACCGGGGAGCTGTTTTTT.

Only one count was recorded for this clone. The chain recombines TRBV30 with TRBJ1-1; no clear D. The CDR3 totals 12 residues. V was cut by 2 bases and J by 11 bases, with 15 bases left in between. CDR1 is GTSNPN and CDR2 is SVGIG in the germline V gene (reference sequence). The CDR3 region has the DNA TGTGCCTGGAGTCTGGCTTCATCCCAGGCTTTCTTT. Translating it yields CAWSLASSQAFF. Variable domain in full (rest from reference TRBV30 and TRBJ1-1): SQTIHQWPATLVQPVGSPLSLECTVEGTSNPNLYWYRQAAGRGLQLLFYSVGIGQISSEVPQNLSASRPQDRQFILSSKKLLLSDSGFYLCAWSLASSQAFFGQGTRLTVV.

The chain uses TRBV7-9 and TRBJ1-5, with D hard to call. Trimming removed 1 base from V and 5 bases from J, with 15 bases in between. The CDR3 sequence is 16 residues long. CDR1 and CDR2 from the germline V gene are SEHNR and FQNEAQ (reference sequence). CDR3 residues: CASSLGRWLDDQPQHF. The CDR3 DNA reads as TGTGCCAGCAGCTTAGGTCGTTGGCTAGATGATCAGCCCCAGCATTTT.

This chain joins TRBV29-1 and TRBJ2-7; 11 bases line up with TRBD1. Germline values: CDR1 SQVTM, CDR2 ANQGSEA. V gave up 6 bases and J gave up 5 bases; unmatched junction bases: 6. The CDR3 runs 13 residues. The CDR3 sequence is CSVGQGAADEQYF. As DNA, the CDR3 is TGCAGCGTCGGACAGGGGGCGGCGGACGAGCAGTACTTC.

This clone came up once. The chain combines TRBV9 with TRBJ2-7, with a possible D match to TRBD1 (5 bases). Trimming cost V 3 bases and J 4 bases, with 11 bases left between them. This CDR3 region has 13 residues. Germline CDR1 is SGDLS and CDR2 is YYNGEE. CDR3 protein: CASSGQRRYEQYF. The CDR3 nucleotides are TGTGCCAGCAGCGGACAGCGCCGATACGAGCAGTACTTC. Full variable domain (rest looked up from reference TRBV9 and TRBJ2-7): DSGVTQTPKHLITATGQRVTLRCSPRSGDLSVYWYQQSLDQGLQFLIQYYNGEERAKGNILERFSAQQFPDLHSELNLSSLELGDSALYFCASSGQRRYEQYFGPGTRLTVT.

This sequence joins TRBV19 and TRBJ1-3; D may be TRBD1 (5 bases). Trimming pared 5 bases from V and 1 base from J, leaving 12 bases between. The CDR3 is 15 residues long. The germline V gene encodes CDR1 LNHDA and CDR2 SQIVND (reference sequence). CDR3 DNA: TGTGCCAGTAGTGACTGGCCAGGGTCTGGAAACACCATATATTTT. Translating gives CASSDWPGSGNTIYF.

The V call is TRBV7-9, the J call TRBJ2-6; D may be TRBD1 (5 bases). V was trimmed by 1 base and J by 2 bases, leaving 12 bases between them. The germline V gene has CDR1 SEHNR and CDR2 FQNEAQ (reference sequence). The CDR3 covers 17 residues. CDR3 nucleotides: TGTGCCAGCAGCTTAGGAGTGAGGACACCTGGGGCCAACGTCCTGACTTTC. Protein: CASSLGVRTPGANVLTF.

The genes are TRBV7-2 and TRBJ1-1; 10 nucleotides agree with TRBD1. Germline V gene data show CDR1 as SGHTA and CDR2 as FQGNSA. The CDR3 contains 14 residues. After removal of 2 bases from V and 6 bases from J, the junction contained 3 bases not matched to a gene. The CDR3 protein is CASSLRDRGPEAFF. The CDR3, as DNA: TGTGCCAGCAGCTTACGCGACAGGGGGCCTGAAGCTTTCTTT.

The chain combines TRBV18 with TRBJ2-6; the D is unclear. V lost 5 bases to trimming and J lost 6 bases, with 14 bases between them. This CDR3 region has 15 residues. Germline CDR1 KGHSH, CDR2 LQKENI. CDR3 coding DNA: TGTGCCAGCTCAACGTCGACTCTGGAGGCCAACGTCCTGACTTTC. Translated, it gives CASSTSTLEANVLTF.

This CDR3 is CASSLISGAREKLFF. CDR3 DNA: TGTGCCAGCAGCTTAATAAGCGGGGCTAGGGAAAAACTGTTTTTT. The chain links TRBV7-2 to TRBJ1-4, with D possibly being TRBD1 (5 bases). The germline CDR1 and CDR2 sequences are SGHTA and FQGNSA. This CDR3 comprises 15 residues. V was trimmed by 2 bases and J by 8 bases, leaving 15 bases between them.

This clone was counted at least ten times. The J gene is TRBJ2-3, the V gene TRBV4-3, with TRBD2 matching 11 bases. This CDR3 spans 17 amino acids. Losses at the gene ends were 0 bases for V and 2 bases for J; bases not matched to a gene: 4. The V gene's germline CDR1 is LGHNA and CDR2 YSLEER. In DNA, the CDR3 is TGCGCCAGCAGCCAAGATTTAGCGGGAGGGTACACAGATACGCAGTATTTT. Amino acid sequence: CASSQDLAGGYTDTQYF.

In regard to this clone: An end of the junction does not agree with germline; a read error may underlie this. The rearrangement links TRBV3-1 (or the pseudogene TRBV3-2) to TRBJ2-2, with 8 nucleotides matching TRBD2. This CDR3 comprises 16 residues. Germline V gives CDR1 LGHDT, CDR2 YNNKEL (reference sequence). The CDR3 DNA is TGTGCCAGCAGCCAAAGCTCGGGAGGGGTCGCCGGCGAGCTGTTTTTT. Its translation is CASSQSSGGVAGELFF.

The chain couples TRBV15 to TRBJ2-7; tentative D call: TRBD2 (6 bases). The CDR3 loop spans 15 amino acids. V lost 0 bases and J lost 2, with 11 bases in between. Germline V CDR1 and CDR2: LNHNV, YYDKDF (reference sequence). Written as DNA, the CDR3 is TGTGCCACCAGCAGAGATCCGCGGGGACCCTACGAGCAGTACTTC. Its translation is CATSRDPRGPYEQYF. The whole variable domain, remainder taken from reference TRBV15 and TRBJ2-7, is DAMVIQNPRYQVTQFGKPVTLSCSQTLNHNVMYWYQQKSSQAPKLLFHYYDKDFNNEADTPDNFQSRRPNTSFCFLDIRSPGLGDTAMYLCATSRDPRGPYEQYFGPGTRLTVT.

The J gene is TRBJ2-7, the V gene TRBV28, with D hard to call. The ends were cut back, 1 base at V and 0 bases at J, with 10 bases in the middle. Per germline, CDR1 MDHEN and CDR2 SYDVKM. This CDR3 is built from 15 residues. The CDR3 nucleotides are TGTGCCAGCAGTTTATCCGGTTTAGTCTCCTACGAGCAGTACTTC. It yields the protein CASSLSGLVSYEQYF.

The chain is built from TRBV19 and TRBJ2-7, with D perhaps matching TRBD2 (6 bases). This CDR3 region has 15 residues. V dropped 3 bases and J dropped 0 bases, with 12 bases sitting between them. The V gene's germline CDR1 is LNHDA and CDR2 SQIVND (reference sequence). This CDR3 reads CASSIGTPPSYEQYF. DNA for the CDR3: TGTGCCAGTAGTATCGGGACTCCCCCCTCCTACGAGCAGTACTTC.

J is TRBJ1-2 and V is TRBV4-1; D perhaps matches TRBD1 (5 bases). This CDR3 has 15 amino acids. Germline CDR1 and CDR2: MGHRA and YSYEKL. V was clipped by 0 bases and J by 4 bases, with 12 bases between them. In nucleotides, the CDR3 is TGCGCCAGCAGCCAAGATGGGGCGGGAAGCTATGGCTACACCTTC. Its protein product is CASSQDGAGSYGYTF.

The chain carries TRBV6-2 or TRBV6-3 and TRBJ2-7, with 8 bases matching TRBD1. Germline V CDR1 and CDR2: MNHEY, SVGEGT. CDR3 length: 14 residues. V was clipped by 4 bases and J by 5 bases; unmatched bases: 7. CDR3 in DNA: TGTGCCAGCAGTTGGACAGGGATTTTCAACGAGCAGTACTTC. Its translation is CASSWTGIFNEQYF.